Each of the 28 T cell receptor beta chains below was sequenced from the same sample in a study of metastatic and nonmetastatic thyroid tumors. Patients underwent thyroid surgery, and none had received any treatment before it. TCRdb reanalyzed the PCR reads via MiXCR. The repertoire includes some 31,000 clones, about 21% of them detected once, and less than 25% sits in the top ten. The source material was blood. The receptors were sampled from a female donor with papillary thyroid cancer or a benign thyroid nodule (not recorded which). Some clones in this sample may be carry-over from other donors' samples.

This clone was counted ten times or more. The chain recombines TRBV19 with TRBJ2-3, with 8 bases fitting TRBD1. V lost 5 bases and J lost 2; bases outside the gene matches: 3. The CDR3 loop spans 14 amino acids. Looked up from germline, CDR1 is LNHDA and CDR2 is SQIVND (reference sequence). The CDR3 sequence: CASSRQGNTDTQYF. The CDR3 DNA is TGTGCCAGTAGTCGACAGGGGAACACAGATACGCAGTATTTT.

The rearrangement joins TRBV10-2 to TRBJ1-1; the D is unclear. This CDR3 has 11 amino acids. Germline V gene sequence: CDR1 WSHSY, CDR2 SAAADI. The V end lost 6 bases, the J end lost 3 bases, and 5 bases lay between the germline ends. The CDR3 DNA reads TGCGCCAGCAGAAGTTACACTGAAGCTTTCTTT. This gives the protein CASRSYTEAFF.

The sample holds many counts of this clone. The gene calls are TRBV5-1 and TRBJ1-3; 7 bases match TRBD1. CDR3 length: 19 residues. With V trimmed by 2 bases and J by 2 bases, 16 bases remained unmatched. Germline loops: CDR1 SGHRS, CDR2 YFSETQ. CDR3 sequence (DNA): TGCGCCAGCAGCTTACTACCGTACCAGGGGGATCAGGCTGGAAACACCATATATTTT. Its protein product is CASSLLPYQGDQAGNTIYF.

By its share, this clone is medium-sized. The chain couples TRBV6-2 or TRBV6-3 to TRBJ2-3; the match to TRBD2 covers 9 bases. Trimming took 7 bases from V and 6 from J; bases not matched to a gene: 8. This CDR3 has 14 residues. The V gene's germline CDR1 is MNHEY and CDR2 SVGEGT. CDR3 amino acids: CASTLAGATDTQYF. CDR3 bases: TGTGCCAGCACCTTAGCGGGGGCCACGGATACGCAGTATTTT.

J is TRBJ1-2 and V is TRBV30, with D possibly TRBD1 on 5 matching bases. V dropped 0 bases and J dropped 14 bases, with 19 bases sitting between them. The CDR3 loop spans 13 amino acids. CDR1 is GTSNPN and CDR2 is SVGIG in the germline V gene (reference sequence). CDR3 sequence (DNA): TGTGCCTGGAGTGTAACGGACCGGGGCCAAAATACCTTC. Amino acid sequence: CAWSVTDRGQNTF.

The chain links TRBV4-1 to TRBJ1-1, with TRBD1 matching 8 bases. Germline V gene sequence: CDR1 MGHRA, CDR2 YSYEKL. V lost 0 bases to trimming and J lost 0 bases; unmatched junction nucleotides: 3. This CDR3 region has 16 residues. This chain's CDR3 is CASSQDKGQVNTEAFF. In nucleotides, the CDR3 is TGCGCCAGCAGCCAAGATAAGGGACAGGTGAACACTGAAGCTTTCTTT.

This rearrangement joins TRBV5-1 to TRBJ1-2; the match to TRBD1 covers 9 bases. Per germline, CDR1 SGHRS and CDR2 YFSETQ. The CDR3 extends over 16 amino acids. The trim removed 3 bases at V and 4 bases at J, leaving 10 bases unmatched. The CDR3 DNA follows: TGCGCCAGCAGCTCCTCTGGACAGGGGCCTCGCTATGGCTACACCTTC. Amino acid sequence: CASSSSGQGPRYGYTF.

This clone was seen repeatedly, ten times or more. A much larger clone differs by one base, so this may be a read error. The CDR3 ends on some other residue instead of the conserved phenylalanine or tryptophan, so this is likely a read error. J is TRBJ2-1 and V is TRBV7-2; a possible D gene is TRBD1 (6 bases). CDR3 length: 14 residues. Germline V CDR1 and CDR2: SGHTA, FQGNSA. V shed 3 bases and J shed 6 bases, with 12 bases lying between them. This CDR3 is CASSFRQDSNEQFL. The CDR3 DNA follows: TGTGCCAGCAGCTTCAGACAGGACTCCAATGAGCAGTTCCTC.

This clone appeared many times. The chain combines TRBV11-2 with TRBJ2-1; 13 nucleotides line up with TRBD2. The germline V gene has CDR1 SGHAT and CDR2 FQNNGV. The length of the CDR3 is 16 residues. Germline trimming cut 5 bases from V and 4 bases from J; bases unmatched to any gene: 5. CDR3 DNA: TGTGCCAGCAGCCCAAGACTAGCGGGGGGTTACAATGAGCAGTTCTTC. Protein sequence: CASSPRLAGGYNEQFF.

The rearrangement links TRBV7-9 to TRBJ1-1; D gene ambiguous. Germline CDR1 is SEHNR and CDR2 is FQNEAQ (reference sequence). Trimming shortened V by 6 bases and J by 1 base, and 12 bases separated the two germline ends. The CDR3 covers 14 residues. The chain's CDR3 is CASRSDGANTEAFF. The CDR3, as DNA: TGTGCCAGCAGGTCCGATGGAGCGAACACTGAAGCTTTCTTT.

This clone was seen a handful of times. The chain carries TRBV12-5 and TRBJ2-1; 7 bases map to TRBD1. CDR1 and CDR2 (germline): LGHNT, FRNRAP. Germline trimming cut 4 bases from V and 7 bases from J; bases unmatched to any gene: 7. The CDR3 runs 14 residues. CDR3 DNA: TGTGCTAGTGGTTGGGGGACAGCCCTTAATGAGCAGTTCTTC. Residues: CASGWGTALNEQFF.

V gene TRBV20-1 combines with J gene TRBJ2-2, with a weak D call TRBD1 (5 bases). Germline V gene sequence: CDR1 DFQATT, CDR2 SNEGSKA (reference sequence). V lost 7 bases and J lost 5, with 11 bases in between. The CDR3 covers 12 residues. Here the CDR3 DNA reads TGCAGTGGGGGCCCCCCTACCGGGGAGCTGTTTTTT. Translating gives CSGGPPTGELFF.

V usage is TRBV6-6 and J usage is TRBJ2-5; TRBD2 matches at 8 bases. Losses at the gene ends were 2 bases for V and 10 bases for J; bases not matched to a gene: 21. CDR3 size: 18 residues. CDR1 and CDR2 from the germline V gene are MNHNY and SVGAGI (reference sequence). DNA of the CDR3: TGTGCCAGCAGTTACCTAGGTGGGCTCAGCGGGGGTGTAGGGAACCAGTACTTC. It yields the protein CASSYLGGLSGGVGNQYF.

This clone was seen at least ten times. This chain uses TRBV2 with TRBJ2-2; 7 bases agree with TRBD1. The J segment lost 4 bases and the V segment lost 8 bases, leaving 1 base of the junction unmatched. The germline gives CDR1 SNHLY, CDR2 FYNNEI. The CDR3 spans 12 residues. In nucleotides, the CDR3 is TGTGCCAGCGACAGGGCCACCGGGGAGCTGTTTTTT. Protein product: CASDRATGELFF.

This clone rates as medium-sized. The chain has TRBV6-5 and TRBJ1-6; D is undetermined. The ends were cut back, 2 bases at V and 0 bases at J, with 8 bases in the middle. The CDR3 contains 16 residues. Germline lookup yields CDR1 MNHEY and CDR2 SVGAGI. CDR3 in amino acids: CASSYHTSSYNSPLHF. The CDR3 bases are TGTGCCAGCAGTTACCACACGAGCTCCTATAATTCACCCCTCCACTTT.

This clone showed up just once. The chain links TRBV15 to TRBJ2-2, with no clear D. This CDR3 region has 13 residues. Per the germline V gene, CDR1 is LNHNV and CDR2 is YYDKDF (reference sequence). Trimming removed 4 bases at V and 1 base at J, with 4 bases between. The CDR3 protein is CATSIVNTGELFF. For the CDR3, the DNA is TGTGCCACCAGCATAGTGAACACCGGGGAGCTGTTTTTT.

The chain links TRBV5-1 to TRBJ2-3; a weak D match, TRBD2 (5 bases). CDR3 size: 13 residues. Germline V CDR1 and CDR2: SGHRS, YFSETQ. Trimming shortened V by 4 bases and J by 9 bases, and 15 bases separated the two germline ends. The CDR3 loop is CASSSGAGETQYF. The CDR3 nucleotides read TGCGCCAGCAGCAGCGGAGCCGGGGAAACGCAGTATTTT.

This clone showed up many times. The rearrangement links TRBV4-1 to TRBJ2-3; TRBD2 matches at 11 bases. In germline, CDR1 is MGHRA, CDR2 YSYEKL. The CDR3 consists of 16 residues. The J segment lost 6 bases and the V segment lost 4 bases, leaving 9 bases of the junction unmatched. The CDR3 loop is CASSLYGTSGGDTQYF. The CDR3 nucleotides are TGCGCCAGCAGCCTGTATGGGACTAGCGGAGGGGATACGCAGTATTTT.

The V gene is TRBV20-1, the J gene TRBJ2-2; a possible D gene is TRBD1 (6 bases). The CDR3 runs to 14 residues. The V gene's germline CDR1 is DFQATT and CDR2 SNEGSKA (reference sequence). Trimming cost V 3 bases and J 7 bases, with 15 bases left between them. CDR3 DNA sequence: TGCAGTGCTAGGGCATTGGGGGCCGGCGGGGAGCTGTTTTTT. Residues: CSARALGAGGELFF.

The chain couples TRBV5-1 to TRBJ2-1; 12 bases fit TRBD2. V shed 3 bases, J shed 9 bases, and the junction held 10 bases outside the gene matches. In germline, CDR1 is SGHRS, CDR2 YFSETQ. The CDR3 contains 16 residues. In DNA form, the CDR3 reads TGCGCCAGCAGCTCCCTGGGGCTAGCGGGAGGGGCTGAGCAGTTCTTC. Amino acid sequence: CASSSLGLAGGAEQFF.

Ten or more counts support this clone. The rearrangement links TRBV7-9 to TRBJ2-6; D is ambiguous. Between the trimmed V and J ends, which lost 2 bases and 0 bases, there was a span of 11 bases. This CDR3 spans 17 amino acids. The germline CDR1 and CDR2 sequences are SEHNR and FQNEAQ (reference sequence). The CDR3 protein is CASSLFGPYSGANVLTF. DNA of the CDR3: TGTGCCAGCAGCTTATTCGGACCTTACTCTGGGGCCAACGTCCTGACTTTC. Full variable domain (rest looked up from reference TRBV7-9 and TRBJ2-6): DTGVSQNPRHKITKRGQNVTFRCDPISEHNRLYWYRQTLGQGPEFLTYFQNEAQLEKSRLLSDRFSAERPKGSFSTLEIQRTEQGDSAMYLCASSLFGPYSGANVLTFGAGSRLTVL.

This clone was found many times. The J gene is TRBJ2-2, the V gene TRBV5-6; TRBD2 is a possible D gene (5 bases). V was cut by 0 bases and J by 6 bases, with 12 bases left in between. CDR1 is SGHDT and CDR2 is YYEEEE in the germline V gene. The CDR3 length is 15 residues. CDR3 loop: CASSLGFSGAGELFF. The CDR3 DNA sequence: TGTGCCAGCAGCTTGGGTTTTTCCGGGGCCGGGGAGCTGTTTTTT.

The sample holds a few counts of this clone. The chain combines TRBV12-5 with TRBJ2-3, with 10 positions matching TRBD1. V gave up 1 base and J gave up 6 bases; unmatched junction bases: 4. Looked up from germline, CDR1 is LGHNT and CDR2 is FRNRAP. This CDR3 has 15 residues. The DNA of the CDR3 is TGTGCTAGTGGTTTGGACAGGACAGGGGGGGATACGCAGTATTTT. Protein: CASGLDRTGGDTQYF.

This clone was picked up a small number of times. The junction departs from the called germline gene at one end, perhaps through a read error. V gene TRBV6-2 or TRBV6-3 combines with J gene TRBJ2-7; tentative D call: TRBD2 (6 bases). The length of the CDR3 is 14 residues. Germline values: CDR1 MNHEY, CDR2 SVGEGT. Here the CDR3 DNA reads TGTGGCAGCACCAAAAGGCTAGCGTGGGACGAGCAGTACTTC. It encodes CGSTKRLAWDEQYF.

The chain's CDR3 is CASSYSFTGTGELFF. CDR3 nucleotide sequence: TGTGCCAGCAGTTACTCGTTCACAGGGACCGGGGAGCTGTTTTTT. The rearrangement joins TRBV6-6 to TRBJ2-2; TRBD1 might be the D (6 bases). The CDR3 extends over 15 amino acids. Germline lookup yields CDR1 MNHNY and CDR2 SVGAGI (reference sequence). The V and J ends lost 0 bases and 5 bases respectively, with 10 bases between them.

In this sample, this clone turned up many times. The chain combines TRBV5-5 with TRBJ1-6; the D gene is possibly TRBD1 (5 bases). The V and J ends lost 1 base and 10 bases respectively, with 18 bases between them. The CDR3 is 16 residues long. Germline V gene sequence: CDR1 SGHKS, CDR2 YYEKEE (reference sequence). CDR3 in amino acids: CASSLTGSPFFSPLHF. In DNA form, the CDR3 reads TGTGCCAGCAGCTTGACAGGCAGTCCTTTTTTCTCACCCCTCCACTTT. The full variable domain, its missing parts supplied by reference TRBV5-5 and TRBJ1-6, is DAGVTQSPTHLIKTRGQQVTLRCSPISGHKSVSWYQQVLGQGPQFIFQYYEKEERGRGNFPDRFSARQFPNYSSELNVNALLLGDSALYLCASSLTGSPFFSPLHFGNGTRLTVT.

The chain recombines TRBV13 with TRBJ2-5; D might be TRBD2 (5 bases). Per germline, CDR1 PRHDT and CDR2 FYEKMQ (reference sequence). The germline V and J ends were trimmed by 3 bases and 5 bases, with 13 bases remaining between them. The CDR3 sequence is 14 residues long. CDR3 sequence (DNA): TGTGCCAGCAGCTTTCGGTCCGGGGAGGAGACCCAGTACTTC. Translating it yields CASSFRSGEETQYF. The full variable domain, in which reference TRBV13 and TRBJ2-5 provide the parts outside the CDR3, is AAGVIQSPRHLIKEKRETATLKCYPIPRHDTVYWYQQGPGQDPQFLISFYEKMQSDKGSIPDRFSAQQFSDYHSELNMSSLELGDSALYFCASSFRSGEETQYFGPGTRLLVL.

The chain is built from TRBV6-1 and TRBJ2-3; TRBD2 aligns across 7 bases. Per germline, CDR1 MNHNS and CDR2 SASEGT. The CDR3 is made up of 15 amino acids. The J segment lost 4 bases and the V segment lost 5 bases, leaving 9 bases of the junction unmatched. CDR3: CASSWGGVGSDTQYF. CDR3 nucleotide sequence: TGTGCCAGCAGTTGGGGGGGGGTTGGGTCAGATACGCAGTATTTT.